Below are 24 T cell receptor beta chains sequenced from a single sample in a study of CD8+ T cells in alopecia areata (dated by TCRdb to the late 2010s). The method behind the library was the immunoSEQ multiplex PCR assay. For TCR sequencing, RNA was extracted from every sample and reverse transcribed into cDNA to serve as template. TCRdb holds this immuneACCESS table with in-frame rearrangements only. Some clones are missing; in checked studies, unresolved V genes explain under half, and the rest has no known cause. The sample has some 100,000 clones on record, almost 60% of them singletons. The ten largest clonotypes hold around 17% of the sample. The sample's treatment or condition, from its label and the paper: oral pan-JAK inhibitor, 5-10 mg twice daily. Sequenced here: CD8+ T cells sorted from blood, sampled at approximately week 60, from a patient treated with tofacitinib. The receptor set was obtained from a human donor with alopecia areata.

The chain has TRBV2 and TRBJ1-5, with no clear D. V lost 6 bases, J lost 2 bases, and 14 bases lay in between. The length of the CDR3 is 15 residues. Germline CDR1 is SNHLY and CDR2 is FYNNEI. CDR3 coding DNA: TGTGCCAGCAGCAAACTGATAACGGGCAATCAGCCCCAGCATTTT. It is translated as CASSKLITGNQPQHF.

The chain carries TRBV29-1 and TRBJ2-7; 10 nucleotides agree with TRBD1. CDR1 is SQVTM and CDR2 is ANQGSEA in the germline V gene. CDR3 length: 14 residues. V lost 4 bases to trimming and J lost 5 bases; unmatched junction nucleotides: 8. The chain's CDR3 is CSVVRDRGGHEQYF. The CDR3 region has the DNA TGCAGCGTTGTTCGGGACAGGGGAGGCCACGAGCAGTACTTC.

This clone was counted only a few times. The V gene is TRBV4-1, the J gene TRBJ2-3; 15 bases align to TRBD2. The CDR3 runs to 19 residues. The V and J ends lost 4 bases and 0 bases, in that order; junction bases with no gene match: 8. Germline CDR1 MGHRA, CDR2 YSYEKL. In nucleotides, the CDR3 is TGCGCCAGCAGCCGCCCCGGACTAGCGGGGGGGCCGAGCACAGATACGCAGTATTTT. This translates into CASSRPGLAGGPSTDTQYF.

The chain carries TRBV5-1 and TRBJ2-6, with D possibly matching TRBD1 (6 bases). V lost 4 bases and J lost 1, with 18 bases in between. The V gene's germline CDR1 is SGHRS and CDR2 YFSETQ. The CDR3 length is 18 residues. The CDR3 nucleotides read TGCGCCAGCAGCACGGTCGACAGGACTGTTTCTGGGGCCAACGTCCTGACTTTC. This gives the protein CASSTVDRTVSGANVLTF.

The chain links TRBV7-8 to TRBJ2-7; 7 nucleotides match TRBD1. The length of the CDR3 is 16 residues. From germline, CDR1 is SGHVS and CDR2 FQNEAQ. V shed 1 base, J shed 4 bases, and the junction held 10 bases outside the gene matches. The CDR3 protein is CASSLEPETGRYEQYF. The CDR3, as DNA: TGTGCCAGCAGCTTAGAGCCTGAGACAGGGCGGTACGAGCAGTACTTC.

The V call is TRBV9, the J call TRBJ2-3; unclear D gene. This CDR3 contains 10 residues. Germline V gene lookup returns CDR1 SGDLS and CDR2 YYNGEE. Trimming took off 5 bases at V and 4 bases at J, with 2 bases between the two ends. CDR3 DNA sequence: TGTGCCAGCAGACCAGATACGCAGTATTTT. Its translation is CASRPDTQYF.

This clone was picked up a small number of times. This chain uses TRBV7-2 with TRBJ1-6; D is perhaps TRBD1 (5 bases). From germline, CDR1 is SGHTA and CDR2 FQGNSA. Trimming left V 4 bases short and J 2 bases short, with 12 bases between. The CDR3 extends over 16 amino acids. The CDR3 DNA follows: TGTGCCAGCAGCTACGGAACAGGTGCCTATAATTCACCCCTCCACTTT. Translation gives CASSYGTGAYNSPLHF.

The gene calls are TRBV19 and TRBJ2-5, with D possibly TRBD2 on 5 matching bases. The V gene lost 4 bases and the J gene lost 5 bases, with 17 bases spanning the gap. The CDR3 runs to 15 residues. The germline V gene encodes CDR1 LNHDA and CDR2 SQIVND (reference sequence). The CDR3 spells CASSNPADLEETQYF. The CDR3 coding sequence is TGTGCCAGTAGTAACCCAGCGGATCTGGAGGAGACCCAGTACTTC. Full variable domain (rest looked up from reference TRBV19 and TRBJ2-5): DGGITQSPKYLFRKEGQNVTLSCEQNLNHDAMYWYRQDPGQGLRLIYYSQIVNDFQKGDIAEGYSVSREKKESFPLTVTSAQKNPTAFYLCASSNPADLEETQYFGPGTRLLVL.

This chain uses TRBV2 with TRBJ2-2; 10 positions match TRBD2. The CDR3 is made up of 14 amino acids. The V gene's germline CDR1 is SNHLY and CDR2 FYNNEI. V was clipped by 4 bases and J by 6 bases; unmatched bases: 2. CDR3 in amino acids: CASSGTSGPGELFF. The DNA for the CDR3 is TGTGCCAGCAGTGGGACTAGCGGTCCCGGGGAGCTGTTTTTT.

This rearrangement joins TRBV7-9 to TRBJ2-7; D unclear. CDR1 is SEHNR, CDR2 FQNEAQ, per germline (reference sequence). This CDR3 region has 11 residues. V dropped 2 bases and J dropped 5 bases, with 4 bases sitting between them. CDR3 sequence reads: CASSLQDEQYF. CDR3 DNA sequence: TGTGCCAGCAGCTTACAGGACGAGCAGTACTTC.

This clone was recorded once. The J gene is TRBJ2-1, the V gene TRBV7-3; 9 bases agree with TRBD2. The CDR3 is 15 amino acids. Germline CDR1 SGHTA, CDR2 FQGTGA. J lost 6 bases, V lost 5 bases, and 8 bases had no gene match. Written as DNA, the CDR3 is TGTGCCAGCAGCAGCACCGGGACTAGCACCAATGAGCAGTTCTTC. Translating it yields CASSSTGTSTNEQFF.

CDR3 amino acids: CATGGDRSYEQYF. The CDR3 bases are TGTGCCACCGGAGGGGACAGATCCTACGAGCAGTACTTC. The chain recombines TRBV15 with TRBJ2-7, with TRBD1 as a possible D gene (7 bases). Trimming took 8 bases from V and 1 from J, leaving 12 bases between them. The CDR3 has 13 amino acids. The germline CDR1 and CDR2 sequences are LNHNV and YYDKDF (reference sequence).

V and J are TRBV9 and TRBJ1-1; TRBD1 matches at 9 bases. V shed 3 bases, J shed 3 bases, and the junction held 9 bases outside the gene matches. Germline V gene lookup returns CDR1 SGDLS and CDR2 YYNGEE. The CDR3 loop spans 16 amino acids. The CDR3 bases are TGTGCCAGCAGCGACGCCAGGGACAGGGTGGACACTGAAGCTTTCTTT. Residues: CASSDARDRVDTEAFF.

The CDR3 protein is CATAREDNYGYTF. The CDR3 DNA sequence: TGTGCCACCGCCCGGGAGGACAACTATGGCTACACCTTC. J is TRBJ1-2 and V is TRBV6-5; no clear D. Germline V gene lookup returns CDR1 MNHEY and CDR2 SVGAGI. Trimming removed 10 bases at V and 2 bases at J, with 14 bases between. The CDR3 extends over 13 amino acids.

This sequence joins TRBV13 and TRBJ2-5; 11 positions agree with TRBD2. The germline V gene has CDR1 PRHDT and CDR2 FYEKMQ (reference sequence). The junction had 13 bases not matched to a gene; V was cut back by 5 bases and J by 11 bases. This CDR3 contains 15 residues. The CDR3 DNA sequence: TGTGCCAGCAGCACCTTAGCGGGGGGGCAAAGTGAGCAGTACTTC. It yields the protein CASSTLAGGQSEQYF.

This chain links TRBV12-5 with TRBJ1-1, with D possibly being TRBD1 (5 bases). Trimming pared 4 bases from V and 1 base from J, leaving 16 bases between. The CDR3 spans 16 residues. Germline V gene sequence: CDR1 LGHNT, CDR2 FRNRAP. CDR3 bases: TGTGCTAGTGGTTCTAAAGGGATTGGGGGGAACACTGAAGCTTTCTTT. Amino acid sequence: CASGSKGIGGNTEAFF.

This clone was detected a few times. J is TRBJ2-6 and V is TRBV25-1; 11 bases agree with TRBD1. This CDR3 is built from 17 residues. Germline loops: CDR1 MGHDK, CDR2 SYGVNS. Trimming took 8 bases from V and 4 from J; bases not matched to a gene: 10. The CDR3 DNA is TGTGCCAGCCTTCGAGGTGGACAGGGGGCCGGGGCCAACGTCCTGACTTTC. It codes for CASLRGGQGAGANVLTF.

V and J are TRBV11-2 and TRBJ2-4, with 13 bases aligning to TRBD2. Losses at the gene ends were 0 bases for V and 0 bases for J; bases not matched to a gene: 5. Germline V gives CDR1 SGHAT, CDR2 FQNNGV. CDR3 size: 19 residues. The CDR3 here is CASSLDRLAGGLAKNIQYF. Written as DNA, the CDR3 is TGTGCCAGCAGCTTAGACCGACTAGCGGGGGGCCTAGCCAAAAACATTCAGTACTTC.

This clone was observed a few times. The chain couples TRBV13 to TRBJ2-5; 14 nucleotides agree with TRBD2. The CDR3 is 17 residues long. Trimming at V came to 6 bases and at J to 5 bases, leaving 11 bases not matched to a gene. Germline loops: CDR1 PRHDT, CDR2 FYEKMQ (reference sequence). The DNA of the CDR3 is TGTGCCAGCAGGAAAGGACTAGCGGGGGGAATAGCGGAGACCCAGTACTTC. Translated: CASRKGLAGGIAETQYF.

The CDR3 sequence: CASSLRLAGNNEQFF. CDR3 DNA: TGTGCCAGCAGCTTAAGACTAGCGGGGAACAATGAGCAGTTCTTC. This rearrangement joins TRBV13 to TRBJ2-1, with 11 bases matching TRBD2. With 2 bases clipped from V and 5 bases from J, the junction kept 2 bases outside the gene matches. Per germline, CDR1 PRHDT and CDR2 FYEKMQ (reference sequence). The CDR3 contains 15 residues.

This clone was counted a few times. The chain employs TRBV29-1 and TRBJ2-7; possibly TRBD1 for D (5 bases). The germline V and J ends were trimmed by 7 bases and 2 bases, with 18 bases remaining between them. The CDR3 is 14 residues long. Germline lookup yields CDR1 SQVTM and CDR2 ANQGSEA. DNA for the CDR3: TGCAGCGCCTCTCTTAACAGGTTCCCCTACGAGCAGTACTTC. Its translation is CSASLNRFPYEQYF.

V usage is TRBV4-1 and J usage is TRBJ1-5, with a tentative D call TRBD1 (5 bases). V was trimmed by 0 bases and J by 6 bases, leaving 12 bases between them. The CDR3 sequence is 15 residues long. The V gene's germline CDR1 is MGHRA and CDR2 YSYEKL. The CDR3 spells CASSQEPGISQPQHF. For the CDR3, the DNA is TGCGCCAGCAGCCAAGAACCAGGGATAAGTCAGCCCCAGCATTTT.

The chain is built from TRBV6-5 and TRBJ1-2; unclear D gene. V shed 10 bases and J shed 2 bases, with 8 bases lying between them. Germline loops: CDR1 MNHEY, CDR2 SVGAGI. This CDR3 contains 11 residues. CDR3: CAIPRNYGYTF. The CDR3 nucleotides are TGTGCCATACCTAGAAACTATGGCTACACCTTC.

In the case of this clone: The same CDR3 arises from other DNA sequences in this sample as well. The chain links TRBV5-4 to TRBJ2-1; perhaps TRBD1 as D (5 bases). The CDR3 consists of 13 residues. V was trimmed by 2 bases and J by 2 bases, leaving 5 bases between them. Germline V gives CDR1 SGHNT, CDR2 YYREEE (reference sequence). The CDR3 reads CASSFRAYNEQFF. The CDR3 DNA reads as TGTGCCAGCAGCTTCAGGGCCTACAATGAGCAGTTCTTC.